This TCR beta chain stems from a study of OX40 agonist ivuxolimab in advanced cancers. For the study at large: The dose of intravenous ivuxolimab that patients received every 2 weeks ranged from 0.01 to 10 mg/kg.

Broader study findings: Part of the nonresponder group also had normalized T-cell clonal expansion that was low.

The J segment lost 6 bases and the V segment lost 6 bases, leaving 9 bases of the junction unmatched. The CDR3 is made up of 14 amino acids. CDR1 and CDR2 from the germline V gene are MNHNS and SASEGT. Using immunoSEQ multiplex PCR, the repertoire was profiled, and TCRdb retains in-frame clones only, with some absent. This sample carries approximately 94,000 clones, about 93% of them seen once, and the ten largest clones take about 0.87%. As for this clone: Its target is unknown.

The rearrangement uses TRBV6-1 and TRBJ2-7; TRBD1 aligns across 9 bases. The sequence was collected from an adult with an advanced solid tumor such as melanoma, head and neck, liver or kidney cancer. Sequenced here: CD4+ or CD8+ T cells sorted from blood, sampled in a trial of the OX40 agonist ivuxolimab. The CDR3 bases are TGTGCCAGCAGGTCCACCGGGACAGGGCCCGAGCAGTACTTC. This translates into CASRSTGTGPEQYF.